The source of this TCR beta chain is a study of blood T cell repertoires in COVID-19. Study information: Specimens from acute and convalescent COVID-19 originated in the United States, Italy and Spain. Sources were T cells, B-cell-depleted T cells, or PBMCs; the material itself was cDNA or gDNA.

As originally analysed: Amplification of reference gene primers provided the estimated nucleated cell counts. The method was immunoSEQ multiplex PCR; TCRdb's version includes in-frame clones alone and lacks a portion of them. The V and J calls and clone size come from that table; D and trimming were worked out from the DNA. The profile shows some 200,000 clones, under 95% of them singletons. This clonotype was sampled from a man aged 25-45 years with acute or convalescent COVID-19. The sequenced sample was peripheral blood.

The CDR3 DNA sequence: TGTGCCATCAGTGAGTCGGCCTCGGAGTCACAGTACTTC. It encodes CAISESASESQYF. V and J are TRBV10-3 and TRBJ2-7, with D hard to call. The CDR3 contains 13 residues. V was shortened by 0 bases and J by 10 bases, with 13 bases between the two germline ends. Germline V gene sequence: CDR1 ENHRY, CDR2 SYGVKD.